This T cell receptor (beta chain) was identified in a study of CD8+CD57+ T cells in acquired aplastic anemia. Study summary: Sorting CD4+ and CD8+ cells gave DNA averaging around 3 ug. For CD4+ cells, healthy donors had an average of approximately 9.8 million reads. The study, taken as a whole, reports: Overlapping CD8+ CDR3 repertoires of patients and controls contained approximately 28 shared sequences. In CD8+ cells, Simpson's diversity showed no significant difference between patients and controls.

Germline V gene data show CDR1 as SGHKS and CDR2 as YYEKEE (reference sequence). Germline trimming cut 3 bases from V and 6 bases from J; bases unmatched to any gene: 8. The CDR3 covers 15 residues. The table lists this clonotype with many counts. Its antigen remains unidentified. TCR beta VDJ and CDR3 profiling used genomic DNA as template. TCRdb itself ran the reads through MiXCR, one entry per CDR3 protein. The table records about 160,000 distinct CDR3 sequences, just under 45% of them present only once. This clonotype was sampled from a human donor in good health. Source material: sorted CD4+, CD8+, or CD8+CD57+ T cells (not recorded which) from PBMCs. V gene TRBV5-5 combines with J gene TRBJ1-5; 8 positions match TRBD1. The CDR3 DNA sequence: TGTGCCAGCAGCTACGCGGACAGGGCGGCTCAGCCCCAGCATTTT. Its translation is CASSYADRAAQPQHF.